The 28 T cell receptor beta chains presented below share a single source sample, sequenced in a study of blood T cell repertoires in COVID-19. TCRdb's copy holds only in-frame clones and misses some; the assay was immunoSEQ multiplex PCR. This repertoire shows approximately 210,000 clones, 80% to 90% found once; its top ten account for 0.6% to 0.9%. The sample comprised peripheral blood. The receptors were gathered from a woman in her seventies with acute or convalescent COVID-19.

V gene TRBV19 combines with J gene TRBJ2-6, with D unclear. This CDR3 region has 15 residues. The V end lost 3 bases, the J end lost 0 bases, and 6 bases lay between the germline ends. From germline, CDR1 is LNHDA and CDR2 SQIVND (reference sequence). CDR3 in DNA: TGTGCCAGTAGTATGCGCCTCTCTGGGGCCAACGTCCTGACTTTC. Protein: CASSMRLSGANVLTF.

CDR3 sequence: CASSPELYNSPLHF. In nucleotides, the CDR3 is TGTGCCAGCAGTCCGGAGCTATATAATTCACCCCTCCACTTT. J is TRBJ1-6 and V is TRBV6-4; D remains ambiguous. Trimming shortened V by 5 bases and J by 4 bases, and 9 bases separated the two germline ends. The CDR3 is 14 residues long. CDR1 and CDR2 from the germline V gene are MRHNA and SNTAGT.

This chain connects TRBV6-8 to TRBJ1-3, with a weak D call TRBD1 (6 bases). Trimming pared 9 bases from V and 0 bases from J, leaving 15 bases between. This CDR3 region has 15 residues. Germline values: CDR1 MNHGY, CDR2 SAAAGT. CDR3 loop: CASFGQTNSGNTIYF. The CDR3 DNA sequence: TGTGCCAGTTTCGGACAGACCAACTCTGGAAACACCATATATTTT.

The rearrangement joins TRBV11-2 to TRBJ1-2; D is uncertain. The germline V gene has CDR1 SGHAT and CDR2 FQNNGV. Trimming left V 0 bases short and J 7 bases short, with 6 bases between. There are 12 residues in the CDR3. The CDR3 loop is CASSLDTLGYTF. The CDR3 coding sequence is TGTGCCAGCAGCTTAGACACTCTTGGCTACACCTTC.

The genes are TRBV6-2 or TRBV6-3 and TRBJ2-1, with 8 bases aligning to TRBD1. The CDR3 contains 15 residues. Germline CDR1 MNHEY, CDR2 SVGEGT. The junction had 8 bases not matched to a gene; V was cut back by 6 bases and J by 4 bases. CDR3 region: CASSLGTGGYNEQFF. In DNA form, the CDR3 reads TGTGCCAGCAGCCTCGGGACAGGAGGATACAATGAGCAGTTCTTC.

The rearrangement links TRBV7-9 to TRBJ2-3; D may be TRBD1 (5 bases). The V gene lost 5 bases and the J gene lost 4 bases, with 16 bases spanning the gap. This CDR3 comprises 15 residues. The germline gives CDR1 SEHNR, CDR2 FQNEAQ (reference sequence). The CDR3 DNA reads TGTGCCAGCAGCGATGTAGCAAAGGGGCCAGATACGCAGTATTTT. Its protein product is CASSDVAKGPDTQYF.

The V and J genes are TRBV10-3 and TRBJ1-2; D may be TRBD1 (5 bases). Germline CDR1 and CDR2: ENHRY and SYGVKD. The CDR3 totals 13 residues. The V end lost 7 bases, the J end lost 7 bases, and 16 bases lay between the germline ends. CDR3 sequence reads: CAIMGSAQGGYTF. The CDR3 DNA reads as TGTGCCATCATGGGGTCGGCCCAGGGTGGCTACACCTTC.

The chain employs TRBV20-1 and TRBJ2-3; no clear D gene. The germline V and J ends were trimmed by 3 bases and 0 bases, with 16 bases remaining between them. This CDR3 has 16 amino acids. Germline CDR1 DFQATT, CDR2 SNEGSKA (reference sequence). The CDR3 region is CSASTPRLSSTDTQYF. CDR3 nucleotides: TGCAGTGCTAGTACTCCTCGCTTGAGTAGCACAGATACGCAGTATTTT.

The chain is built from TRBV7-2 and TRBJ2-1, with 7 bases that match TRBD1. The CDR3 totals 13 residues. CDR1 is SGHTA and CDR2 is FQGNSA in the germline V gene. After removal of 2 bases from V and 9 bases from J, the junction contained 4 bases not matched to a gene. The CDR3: CASSLNRGGEQFF. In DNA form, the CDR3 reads TGTGCCAGCAGCTTAAACAGGGGCGGTGAGCAGTTCTTC.

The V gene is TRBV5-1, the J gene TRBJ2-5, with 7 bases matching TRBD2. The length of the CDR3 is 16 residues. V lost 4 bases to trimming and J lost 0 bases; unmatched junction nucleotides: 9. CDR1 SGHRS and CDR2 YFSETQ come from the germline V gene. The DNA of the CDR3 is TGCGCCAGCAGCCCCGGACTAGTTATGTACCAAGAGACCCAGTACTTC. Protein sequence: CASSPGLVMYQETQYF.

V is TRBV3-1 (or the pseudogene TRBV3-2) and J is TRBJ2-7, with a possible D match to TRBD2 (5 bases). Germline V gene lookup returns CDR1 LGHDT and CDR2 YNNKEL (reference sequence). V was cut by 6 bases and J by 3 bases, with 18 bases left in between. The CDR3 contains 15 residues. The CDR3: CASRVRARVYYEQYF. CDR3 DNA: TGTGCCAGCAGAGTGCGGGCAAGGGTCTACTACGAGCAGTACTTC.

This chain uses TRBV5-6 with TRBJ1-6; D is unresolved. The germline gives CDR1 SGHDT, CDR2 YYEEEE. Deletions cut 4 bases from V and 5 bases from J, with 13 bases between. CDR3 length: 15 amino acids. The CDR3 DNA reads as TGTGCCAGCAGCAGTTTAGCAGTTAATAATTCACCCCTCCACTTT. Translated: CASSSLAVNNSPLHF.

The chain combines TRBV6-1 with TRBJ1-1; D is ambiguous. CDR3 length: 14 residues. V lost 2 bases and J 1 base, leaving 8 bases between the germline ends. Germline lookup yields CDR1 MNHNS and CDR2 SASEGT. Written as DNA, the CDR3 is TGTGCCAGCAGTGAAATTGGGCCGAACACTGAAGCTTTCTTT. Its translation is CASSEIGPNTEAFF.

The CDR3 bases are TGTGCCAGCAGCGCTGGACAGGGTTGGGAAAAACTGTTTTTT. Translated, it gives CASSAGQGWEKLFF. The J gene is TRBJ1-4, the V gene TRBV9; 8 positions match TRBD1. The V segment lost 3 bases and the J segment 8 bases; nucleotides outside the gene matches: 6. Germline values: CDR1 SGDLS, CDR2 YYNGEE. The CDR3 runs 14 residues.

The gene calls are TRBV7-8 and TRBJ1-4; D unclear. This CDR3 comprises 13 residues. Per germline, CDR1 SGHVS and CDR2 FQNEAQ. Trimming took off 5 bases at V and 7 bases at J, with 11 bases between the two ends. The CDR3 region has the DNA TGTGCCAGCAGCACCGGTCCGGGTGAAAAACTGTTTTTT. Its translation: CASSTGPGEKLFF.

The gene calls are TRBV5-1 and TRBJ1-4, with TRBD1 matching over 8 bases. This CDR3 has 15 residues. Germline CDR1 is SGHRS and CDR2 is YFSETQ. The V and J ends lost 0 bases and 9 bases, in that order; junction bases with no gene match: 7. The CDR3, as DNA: TGCGCCAGCAGCTTGGTACAGGGGGGTACGCAAAAACTGTTTTTT. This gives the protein CASSLVQGGTQKLFF.

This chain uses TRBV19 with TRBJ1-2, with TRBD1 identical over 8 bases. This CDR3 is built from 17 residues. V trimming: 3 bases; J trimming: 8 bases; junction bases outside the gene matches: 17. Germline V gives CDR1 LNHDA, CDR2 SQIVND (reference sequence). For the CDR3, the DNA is TGTGCCAGTAGTATCCGATCCAGGGGGCGCGGGTCGGACGGCTACACCTTC. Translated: CASSIRSRGRGSDGYTF.

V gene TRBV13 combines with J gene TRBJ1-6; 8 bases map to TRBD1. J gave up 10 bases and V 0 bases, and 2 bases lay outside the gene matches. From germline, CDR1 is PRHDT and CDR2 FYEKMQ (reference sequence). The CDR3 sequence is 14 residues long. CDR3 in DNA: TGTGCCAGCAGCTTAGGGACAGGGGTCTCACCCCTCCACTTT. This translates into CASSLGTGVSPLHF. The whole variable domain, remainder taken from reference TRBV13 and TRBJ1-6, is AAGVIQSPRHLIKEKRETATLKCYPIPRHDTVYWYQQGPGQDPQFLISFYEKMQSDKGSIPDRFSAQQFSDYHSELNMSSLELGDSALYFCASSLGTGVSPLHFGNGTRLTVT.

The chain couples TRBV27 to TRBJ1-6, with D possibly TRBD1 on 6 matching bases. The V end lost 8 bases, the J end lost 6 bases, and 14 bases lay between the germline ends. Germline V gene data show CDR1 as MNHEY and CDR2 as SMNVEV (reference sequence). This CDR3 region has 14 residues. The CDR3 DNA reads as TGTGCCAGCGGGCCCCGACAGGCTAATTCACCCCTCCACTTT. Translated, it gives CASGPRQANSPLHF.

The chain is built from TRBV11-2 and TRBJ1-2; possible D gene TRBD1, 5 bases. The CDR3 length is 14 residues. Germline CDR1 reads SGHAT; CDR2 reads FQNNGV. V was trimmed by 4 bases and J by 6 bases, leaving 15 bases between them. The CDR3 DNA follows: TGTGCCAGCAGCTCCAGGGTGAGCGGGAATGGCTACACCTTC. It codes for CASSSRVSGNGYTF.

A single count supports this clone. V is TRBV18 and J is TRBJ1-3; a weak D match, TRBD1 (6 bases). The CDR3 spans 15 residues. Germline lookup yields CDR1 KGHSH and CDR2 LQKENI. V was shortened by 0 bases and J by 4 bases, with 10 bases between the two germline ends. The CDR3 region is CASSPPLTGGNTIYF. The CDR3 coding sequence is TGTGCCAGCTCACCACCCCTGACAGGAGGAAACACCATATATTTT.

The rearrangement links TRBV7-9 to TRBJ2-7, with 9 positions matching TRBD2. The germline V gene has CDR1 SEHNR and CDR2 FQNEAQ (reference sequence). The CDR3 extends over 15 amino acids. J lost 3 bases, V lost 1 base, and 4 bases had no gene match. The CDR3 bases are TGTGCCAGCAGCTTAGGGGCTAGCGGGGTCTACGAGCAGTACTTC. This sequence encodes CASSLGASGVYEQYF. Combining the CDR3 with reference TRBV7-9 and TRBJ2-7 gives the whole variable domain DTGVSQNPRHKITKRGQNVTFRCDPISEHNRLYWYRQTLGQGPEFLTYFQNEAQLEKSRLLSDRFSAERPKGSFSTLEIQRTEQGDSAMYLCASSLGASGVYEQYFGPGTRLTVT.

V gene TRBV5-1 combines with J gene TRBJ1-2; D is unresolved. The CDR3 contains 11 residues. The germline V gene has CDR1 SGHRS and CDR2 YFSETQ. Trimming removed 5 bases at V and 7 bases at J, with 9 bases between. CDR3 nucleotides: TGCGCCAGCAGAAACGAGGGTGGCTACACCTTC. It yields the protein CASRNEGGYTF.

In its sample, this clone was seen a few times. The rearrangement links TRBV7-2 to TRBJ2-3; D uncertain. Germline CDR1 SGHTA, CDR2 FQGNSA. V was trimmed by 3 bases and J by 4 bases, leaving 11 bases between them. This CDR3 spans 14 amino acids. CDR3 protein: CASSFSQASDTQYF. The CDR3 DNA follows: TGTGCCAGCAGCTTTAGTCAGGCTTCAGATACGCAGTATTTT.

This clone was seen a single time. The CDR3 DNA reads TGTGCCATCAGGAGGGATAGCGGCAGCACAGATACGCAGTATTTT. Its translation is CAIRRDSGSTDTQYF. The chain joins TRBV10-3 to TRBJ2-3, with D possibly matching TRBD2 (6 bases). Germline V gene data show CDR1 as ENHRY and CDR2 as SYGVKD. This CDR3 has 15 amino acids. V lost 6 bases and J lost 0, with 13 bases in between.

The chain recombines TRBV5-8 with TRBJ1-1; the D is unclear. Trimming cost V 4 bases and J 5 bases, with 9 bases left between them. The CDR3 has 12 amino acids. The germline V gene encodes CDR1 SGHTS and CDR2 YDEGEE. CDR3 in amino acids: CASSPQRTEAFF. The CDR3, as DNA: TGTGCCAGCAGCCCACAGAGAACTGAAGCTTTCTTT.

The CDR3 DNA reads TGTGCCAGCAGCGTAGGTCCGGGGGGCATCAACACCGGGGAGCTGTTTTTT. It translates to CASSVGPGGINTGELFF. The chain links TRBV9 to TRBJ2-2; the D gene is possibly TRBD2 (7 bases). Per germline, CDR1 SGDLS and CDR2 YYNGEE. Trimming left V 0 bases short and J 2 bases short, with 14 bases between. The CDR3 runs to 17 residues.

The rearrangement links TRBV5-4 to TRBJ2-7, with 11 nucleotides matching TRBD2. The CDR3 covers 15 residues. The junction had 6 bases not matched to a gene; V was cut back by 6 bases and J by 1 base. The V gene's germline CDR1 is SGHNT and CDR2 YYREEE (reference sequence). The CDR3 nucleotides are TGTGCCAGCACTGGGGGGACTAGCGGATCCTACGAGCAGTACTTC. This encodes CASTGGTSGSYEQYF.